This is a list of T cell receptor beta chains from one sample in a study of blood T cells in healthy people across ages. Via MiXCR, TCRdb re-called the 5' RACE reads, giving one row per CDR3 protein. Seen here are some 900,000 distinct CDR3 sequences, roughly 50% observed once, and the top ten hold around an eighth. What was sequenced was blood. These receptors all come from a man aged 30 to 39 in good health. The CDR3 runs from the conserved cysteine through the conserved F or W. D genes are given only for firm matches. Clone size appears in some rows only: once, few, many, or a class for an expanded clone.

TRBV27	TRBJ2-7	-	few	CASSFSRLAQVQTYEQYF	TGTGCCAGCAGTTTTTCGAGGCTTGCGCAGGTTCAGACTTACGAGCAGTACTTC
TRBV7-2	TRBJ1-3	-	-	CASSLSQPSSGNTIYF	TGTGCCAGCAGCTTATCGCAGCCAAGCTCTGGAAACACCATATATTTT
TRBV11-2	TRBJ2-7	TRBD2	-	CASSLDGLAGGQVFRSYEQYF	TGTGCCAGCAGCTTAGATGGACTAGCGGGGGGGCAGGTCTTTAGATCCTACGAGCAGTACTTC
TRBV12-3/TRBV12-4	TRBJ2-3	-	-	CASRPASTDTQYF	TGTGCCAGCAGGCCGGCTAGCACAGATACGCAGTATTTT
TRBV3-1	TRBJ1-1	TRBD1	few	CASSHRSGGLNTEAFF	TGTGCCAGCAGCCACCGGTCAGGGGGATTGAACACTGAAGCTTTCTTT
TRBV12-3/TRBV12-4	TRBJ2-2	TRBD2	-	CASTIAGGFQTGELFF	TGTGCCAGCACCATCGCGGGGGGGTTCCAGACCGGGGAGCTGTTTTTT
TRBV4-3	TRBJ2-3	TRBD2	-	CASSQAGLAVADTQYF	TGCGCCAGCAGCCAGGCAGGACTAGCGGTCGCAGATACGCAGTATTTT
TRBV6-5	TRBJ2-7	-	-	CASSYSSGSYEQYF	TGTGCCAGCAGTTACAGCAGTGGCTCCTACGAGCAGTACTTC
TRBV20-1	TRBJ2-7	TRBD2	-	CSASQAGGINEQYF	TGCAGTGCCAGCCAGGCGGGGGGGATCAATGAGCAGTACTTC
TRBV3-1	TRBJ2-5	-	many	CASSQDPIPREQYF	TGTGCCAGCAGCCAGGATCCGATCCCACGGGAGCAGTACTTC
TRBV9	TRBJ2-1	-	few	CASSSREGASYNEQFF	TGTGCCAGCAGCTCGAGGGAGGGGGCTAGCTACAATGAGCAGTTCTTC
TRBV20-1	TRBJ2-7	-	-	CSARVPIQGSEQYF	TGCAGTGCTAGAGTTCCCATCCAGGGGTCCGAGCAGTACTTC
TRBV30	TRBJ2-3	TRBD2	few	CAWDSTGLAGSTQYF	TGTGCCTGGGACTCTACGGGACTAGCGGGTAGTACGCAGTATTTT
TRBV5-1	TRBJ2-7	-	-	CASSLRQGTFDEQYF	TGCGCCAGCAGCTTGCGGCAGGGAACGTTCGACGAGCAGTACTTC
TRBV20-1	TRBJ1-1	TRBD1	few	CSAGSDREEAFF	TGCAGTGCAGGATCTGACAGGGAGGAAGCTTTCTTT
TRBV7-2	TRBJ2-3	-	-	CASSAFGDTQYF	TGTGCCAGCAGTGCGTTCGGGGATACGCAGTATTTT
TRBV6-2/TRBV6-3	TRBJ2-3	-	few	CASTWAGHNTDTQYF	TGTGCCAGCACTTGGGCGGGACACAACACAGATACGCAGTATTTT
TRBV15	TRBJ2-3	-	-	CATSRVASADTQYF	TGTGCCACCAGCAGAGTAGCAAGCGCAGATACGCAGTATTTT
TRBV20-1	TRBJ2-1	TRBD2	few	CSARERRIAGATNEQFF	TGCAGTGCTAGAGAAAGACGGATAGCGGGAGCTACCAATGAGCAGTTCTTC
TRBV4-2	TRBJ2-7	TRBD2	many	CASSQVSLAGRYEQYF	TGTGCCAGCAGCCAAGTGAGTCTAGCGGGGCGCTACGAGCAGTACTTC
TRBV24-1	TRBJ1-5	TRBD1	-	CATSDSFGTGGTSNQPQHF	TGTGCCACCAGTGATTCATTCGGGACAGGGGGAACTAGCAATCAGCCCCAGCATTTT
TRBV6-2/TRBV6-3	TRBJ2-7	-	-	CASSSLLRRVEQYF	TGTGCCAGCAGTTCCCTGTTGCGGAGGGTCGAGCAGTACTTC
TRBV20-1	TRBJ2-7	-	few	CSARDLAGHNEQYF	TGCAGTGCTAGAGATCTGGCAGGGCACAACGAGCAGTACTTC
TRBV3-1	TRBJ2-1	TRBD2	few	CASSQSLAAPNEQFF	TGTGCCAGCAGCCAGAGCCTAGCGGCCCCCAATGAGCAGTTCTTC
TRBV7-9	TRBJ1-1	TRBD1	-	CASSWTGETGAFF	TGTGCCAGCAGCTGGACAGGGGAGACTGGAGCTTTCTTT
TRBV7-2	TRBJ2-3	-	few	CASTSSPNSAYTQYF	TGTGCCAGCACGTCCTCCCCAAACAGCGCCTATACGCAGTATTTT
TRBV5-1	TRBJ2-2	-	-	CASKHSTETTGELFF	TGCGCCAGCAAACATTCAACGGAGACAACCGGGGAGCTGTTTTTT
TRBV24-1	TRBJ1-2	TRBD1	-	CATSDRDRESYGYTF	TGTGCCACCAGTGATCGGGACAGGGAATCCTATGGCTACACCTTC
TRBV7-9	TRBJ1-2	-	-	CASSLASTAIRGYTF	TGTGCCAGCAGCTTAGCGTCTACAGCCATACGTGGCTACACCTTC
TRBV6-5	TRBJ2-1	-	-	CASSTGQTLSYNEQFF	TGTGCCAGCAGTACTGGACAGACTCTCTCCTACAATGAGCAGTTCTTC
TRBV6-1	TRBJ1-5	-	-	CASRVGTFYQPQHF	TGTGCCAGCAGGGTAGGGACTTTTTATCAGCCCCAGCATTTT
TRBV11-1	TRBJ1-1	-	-	CASSPNGAGVEAFF	TGTGCCAGCAGCCCCAATGGGGCAGGGGTTGAAGCTTTCTTT
TRBV12-3/TRBV12-4	TRBJ1-2	TRBD1	-	CASSLELQGPDGYTF	TGTGCCAGCAGTTTAGAACTACAGGGGCCGGATGGCTACACCTTC
TRBV20-1	TRBJ2-7	TRBD2	many	CSAEAAGGQSYEQYF	TGCAGTGCTGAAGCTGCGGGGGGGCAATCCTACGAGCAGTACTTC
TRBV30	TRBJ2-7	TRBD1	-	CAWAIGQDYEQYF	TGTGCCTGGGCTATCGGACAGGACTACGAGCAGTACTTC
TRBV29-1	TRBJ2-1	-	-	CSVEVTANKVDEQFF	TGCAGCGTTGAAGTCACCGCCAACAAGGTCGATGAGCAGTTCTTC
TRBV24-1	TRBJ2-6	TRBD1	once	CATSGRGQGLLGANVLTF	TGTGCCACCAGTGGCCGGGGACAGGGGTTGCTCGGGGCCAACGTCCTGACTTTC
TRBV12-3/TRBV12-4	TRBJ2-3	TRBD1	-	CASTRQGALSTDTQYF	TGTGCCAGCACCCGACAGGGGGCACTTAGCACAGATACGCAGTATTTT
TRBV20-1	TRBJ1-4	TRBD1	many	CSAKTRGQEVNEKLFF	TGCAGTGCCAAAACCAGGGGGCAAGAGGTGAATGAAAAACTGTTTTTT
TRBV29-1	TRBJ1-4	-	-	CSVQGSSNEKLFF	TGCAGCGTACAGGGATCCTCAAATGAAAAACTGTTTTTT
TRBV28	TRBJ1-2	-	-	CASSQTRQYPNHGYTF	TGTGCCAGCAGCCAAACCAGACAGTACCCTAACCATGGCTACACCTTC
TRBV29-1	TRBJ2-7	-	few	CSVGGAGERYEQYF	TGCAGCGTTGGAGGGGCAGGGGAACGCTACGAGCAGTACTTC
TRBV12-3/TRBV12-4	TRBJ2-7	-	few	CASSPIRTPYEQYF	TGTGCCAGCAGCCCTATCCGGACCCCCTACGAGCAGTACTTC
TRBV3-1	TRBJ2-1	TRBD2	-	CASSQGGASGVYNEQFF	TGTGCCAGCAGCCAAGGGGGGGCTAGCGGGGTTTACAATGAGCAGTTCTTC
TRBV7-9	TRBJ2-1	-	many	CASSLVDGTYNEQFF	TGTGCCAGCAGCTTGGTTGACGGAACCTACAATGAGCAGTTCTTC
TRBV12-3/TRBV12-4	TRBJ2-1	TRBD1	few	CASSMGQGRGYAQFF	TGTGCCAGCAGTATGGGACAGGGAAGGGGTTATGCGCAGTTCTTC